This T cell receptor (beta chain) was sequenced in a study of cytotoxic CD8 clonotypes in ibrutinib-treated CLL. At the level of the study: The study recorded mean values of approximately 260,000 productive templates and 94,082 productive rearrangements per sample.

General study findings and limits: Higher circulating CD8+ T-cell counts strongly accompanied higher baseline clonality, above age-matched healthy donors.

Target depth was 1 in 200,000 to 1 in 1 million T cells, about 10x per clonotype. Sequenced by immunoSEQ multiplex PCR; TCRdb stores in-frame clones only, minus some. The repertoire consists of some 290,000 clones, with about 77% occurring once and the leading ten covering under 8.5%. J gave up 4 bases and V 3 bases, and 4 bases lay outside the gene matches. The CDR3 runs to 15 residues. Germline V gene data show CDR1 as WNHNN and CDR2 as SYGVQD (reference sequence). Comment on this clone: The target antigen is unknown.

The receptor was derived from a human donor with chronic lymphocytic leukemia. The chain uses TRBV10-1 and TRBJ2-1, with 9 positions matching TRBD2. Sequenced material: PBMCs, taken before ibrutinib treatment. The CDR3 nucleotides read TGCGCCAGCAGTGATGGGGCGGGAGGGTACAATGAGCAGTTCTTC. This encodes CASSDGAGGYNEQFF.